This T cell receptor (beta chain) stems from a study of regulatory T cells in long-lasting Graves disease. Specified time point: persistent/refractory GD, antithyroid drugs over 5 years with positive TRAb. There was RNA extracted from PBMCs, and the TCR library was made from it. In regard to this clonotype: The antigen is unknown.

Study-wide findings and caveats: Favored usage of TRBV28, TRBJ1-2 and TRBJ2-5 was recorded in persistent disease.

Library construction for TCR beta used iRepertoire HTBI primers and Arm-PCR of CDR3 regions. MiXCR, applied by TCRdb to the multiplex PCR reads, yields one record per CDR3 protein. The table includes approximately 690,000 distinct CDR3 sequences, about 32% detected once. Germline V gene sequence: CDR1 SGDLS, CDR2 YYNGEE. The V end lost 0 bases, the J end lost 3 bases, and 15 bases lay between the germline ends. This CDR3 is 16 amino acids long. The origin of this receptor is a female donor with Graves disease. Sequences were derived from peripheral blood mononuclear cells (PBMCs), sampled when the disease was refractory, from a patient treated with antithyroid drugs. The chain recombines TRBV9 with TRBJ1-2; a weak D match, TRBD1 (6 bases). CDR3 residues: CASSVDGGAEYYGYTF. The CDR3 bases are TGTGCCAGCAGCGTAGATGGGGGGGCTGAATACTATGGCTACACCTTC.